The 12 T cell receptor beta chains listed next were all sequenced from one sample in a study of T cell clonality in common variable immunodeficiency. The assay was immunoSEQ multiplex PCR, and TCRdb's table has in-frame clones only and misses some. The sample contains about 45,000 clones, none of them singletons. Sequencing was carried out using peripheral blood mononuclear cells. The receptors stem from a person aged 18 to 70 in good health.

Many counts were recorded for this clone. Read sequence stops 3 residues before the CDR3 end, and the germline J gene provides the missing end. The rearrangement links TRBV5-1 to TRBJ2-4, with 11 positions matching TRBD2. Germline V gene sequence: CDR1 SGHRS, CDR2 YFSETQ. This CDR3 is built from 14 residues. CDR3 sequence reads: CASSFQTSGGPQYF. The CDR3 DNA, read in part, is TGCGCCAGCAGCTTCCAAACTAGCGGGGGTCCT. The variable domain in full, completed from reference TRBV5-1 and TRBJ2-4, reads KAGVTQTPRYLIKTRGQQVTLSCSPISGHRSVSWYQQTPGQGLQFLFEYFSETQRNKGNFPGRFSGRQFSNSRSEMNVSTLELGDSALYLCASSFQTSGGPQYFGAGTRLSVL.

This clone was found many times. The CDR3 goes on 3 residues after the read ends, and that part is filled in from the germline J gene. The sample carries other DNA sequences with the same CDR3. This rearrangement joins TRBV18 to TRBJ2-5; TRBD2 aligns across 7 bases. Trimming removed 0 bases from V and 5 bases from J; junction bases left unmatched: 9. The CDR3 runs 16 residues. Germline values: CDR1 KGHSH, CDR2 LQKENI. This chain's CDR3 is CASSPPTAGEVETQYF. The CDR3 bases that were read are TGTGCCAGCTCACCACCGACGGCGGGAGAGGTGGAGACC.

With regard to this clone: The read comes to an end 3 residues before the CDR3 does, leaving the germline J gene to fill in the end. This chain joins TRBV18 and TRBJ1-1; no reliable D call. The germline V and J ends were trimmed by 6 bases and 0 bases, with 14 bases remaining between them. This CDR3 is built from 15 residues. The germline gives CDR1 KGHSH, CDR2 LQKENI. CDR3 residues: CASSGSTGLNTEAFF. The sequenced CDR3 bases are TGTGCCAGCTCCGGGTCAACTGGGTTGAACACTGAA.

This clone was seen many times. The sequence runs out 3 residues before the end of the CDR3; the remainder is reconstructed from the germline J gene. The chain has TRBV5-6 and TRBJ2-5; 8 bases match TRBD2. This CDR3 has 14 residues. Germline V lookup: CDR1 SGHDT, CDR2 YYEEEE. The J segment lost 5 bases and the V segment lost 4 bases, leaving 7 bases of the junction unmatched. CDR3 sequence reads: CASSPGLVGETQYF. Incomplete CDR3 DNA: TGTGCCAGCAGCCCGGGACTAGTAGGCGAGACC. Full variable domain (rest looked up from reference TRBV5-6 and TRBJ2-5): DAGVTQSPTHLIKTRGQQVTLRCSPKSGHDTVSWYQQALGQGPQFIFQYYEEEERQRGNFPDRFSGHQFPNYSSELNVNALLLGDSALYLCASSPGLVGETQYFGPGTRLLVL.

In this sample, this clone turned up many times. The read is 3 residues too short to cover the CDR3 end, so that end is filled in from the germline J gene. This chain joins TRBV20-1 and TRBJ2-2; D possibly corresponds to TRBD1 (7 bases). Germline V lookup: CDR1 DFQATT, CDR2 SNEGSKA (reference sequence). V lost 3 bases and J lost 7, with 21 bases in between. The CDR3 sequence is 16 residues long. The DNA read from the CDR3 is TGCAGTGCTAGGACGCCTCAGGGGGGAGATAGCGGGGAG. As protein: CSARTPQGGDSGE. The CDR3 in full is CSARTPQGGDSGELFF.

This clone was seen repeatedly, ten times or more. Sequencing ends 3 residues short of the CDR3 end; the germline J gene provides the rest. The V gene is TRBV7-6, the J gene TRBJ2-1; 9 bases line up with TRBD1. V lost 4 bases to trimming and J lost 5 bases; unmatched junction nucleotides: 6. This CDR3 region has 15 residues. The germline V gene encodes CDR1 SGHVS and CDR2 FNYEAQ. CDR3 loop: CASSSRQGVHNEQFF. CDR3 DNA, as far as it was read: TGTGCCAGCAGCTCACGACAGGGGGTACACAATGAG.

This clone has a count of ten or more. Coverage ceases 3 residues before the CDR3 finishes, and the germline J gene fills in the end. This chain joins TRBV5-1 and TRBJ1-1; TRBD1 might be the D (6 bases). This CDR3 has 14 amino acids. Germline lookup yields CDR1 SGHRS and CDR2 YFSETQ. V was cut by 3 bases and J by 1 base, with 10 bases left in between. The CDR3 is CASSWGQENTEAFF. The CDR3 DNA, read in part, is TGCGCCAGCAGCTGGGGACAAGAGAACACTGAA.

Comments on this clone: The CDR3 goes on 3 residues after the read ends, and that part is filled in from the germline J gene. Other DNA sequences of this sample code for an identical CDR3. The chain couples TRBV20-1 to TRBJ2-7, with no clear D. The CDR3 spans 13 residues. The V end was cut by 1 base, the J end by 0 bases, with 7 bases between. Germline CDR1 and CDR2: DFQATT and SNEGSKA (reference sequence). The part of the CDR3 DNA that was read is TGCAGTGCTAGAGGTGGCTCCTCCTACGAG. As protein: CSARGGSSYE. Given in full, the CDR3 is CSARGGSSYEQYF.

Ten or more counts support this clone. The read ends 3 residues shy of where the CDR3 ends; the end is completed using the germline J gene. The rearrangement links TRBV29-1 to TRBJ2-2; D not certain. This CDR3 is 13 amino acids long. Germline loops: CDR1 SQVTM, CDR2 ANQGSEA. V lost 3 bases and J lost 5, with 10 bases in between. CDR3 sequence reads: CSVDPHKTGELFF. Partial CDR3 DNA: TGCAGCGTTGATCCCCACAAGACCGGGGAG.

In its sample, this clone was seen many times. The DNA ends 3 residues before the CDR3 does, and the rest of the CDR3 is filled in from the germline J gene. The gene calls are TRBV20-1 and TRBJ2-2; 8 positions match TRBD2. Germline V gives CDR1 DFQATT, CDR2 SNEGSKA (reference sequence). The junction had 7 bases not matched to a gene; V was cut back by 4 bases and J by 3 bases. This CDR3 has 15 residues. Incomplete CDR3 DNA: TGCAGTGCTAAGGCGGGTAGCGGGGACACCGGGGAG. Residues: CSAKAGSGDTGE. The full CDR3 reads CSAKAGSGDTGELFF.

Only a few counts were recorded for this clone. The read falls 3 residues short of the CDR3 end, and the missing part is taken from the germline J gene. This chain uses TRBV18 with TRBJ2-1; 10 bases align to TRBD2. In germline, CDR1 is KGHSH, CDR2 LQKENI. The CDR3 has 17 amino acids. Trimming removed 0 bases from V and 0 bases from J; junction bases left unmatched: 2. The covered CDR3 bases are TGTGCCAGCTCACCACCTAGCGGGGGGCCCTCCTACAATGAG. Its translation: CASSPPSGGPSYNE. The CDR3 as a whole reads CASSPPSGGPSYNEQFF.

The sample holds many counts of this clone. From the germline J gene comes the end of the CDR3, since the read stops 3 residues before it. V usage is TRBV7-2 and J usage is TRBJ2-5; 7 bases are shared with TRBD1. Germline values: CDR1 SGHTA, CDR2 FQGNSA. V was clipped by 2 bases and J by 1 base; unmatched bases: 1. The CDR3 extends over 14 amino acids. This CDR3 reads CASSLHRGQETQYF. The sequenced part of the CDR3 DNA is TGTGCCAGCAGCTTACACAGGGGCCAAGAGACC.